This paragraph covers one T cell receptor beta chain sequence. Antigen unknown. Germline V lookup: CDR1 SGDLS, CDR2 YYNGEE. V lost 1 base and J 0 bases, leaving 16 bases between the germline ends. CDR3 length: 17 amino acids. This entry belongs to a study of T-cell memory formation after mild COVID-19. Looking at the study overall: TCR clusters were largely donor specific. Findings and caveats of the study: Some responding clones appeared in pre-infection memory, suggesting cross-reactive memory joined. Day 15 to 85 contractors were CD4/CD8 balanced; later expanders leaned CD4+.

TCRdb analysed the 5' RACE reads with MiXCR anew, one entry per CDR3 protein. The sample yields tens of thousands of distinct CDR3 sequences, about 13% seen once. The TCR comes from a man aged 18 to 30 who had mild COVID-19 (a few samples of this study predate the infection). Cell type and time point are not known. The V call is TRBV9, the J call TRBJ1-2; no clear D. The specimen sequenced was PBMCs or a T cell subset sorted from them (not recorded which). CDR3 nucleotide sequence: TGTGCCAGCAGCGTAACCGAATACTACAGCTCTAACTATGGCTACACCTTC. As protein: CASSVTEYYSSNYGYTF.